This T cell receptor (beta chain) was documented in a study of control samples from healthy donors and cancer patients. The data were produced by immunoSEQ multiplex PCR, yet TCRdb's version contains in-frame clones alone and is incomplete. The sample lists 170,000 or so clones, nearly 90% occurring once. This CDR3 is built from 12 residues. Germline assignment: CDR1 SNHLY and CDR2 FYNNEI. The sequenced sample consisted of blood. This sequence originates from a woman aged 50 to 60 in good health. The V call is TRBV2, the J call TRBJ2-5; the D is unclear. CDR3 DNA sequence: TGTGCGAGCTGGCTGTTCCAAGAGACCCAGTACTTC. The encoded protein is CASWLFQETQYF. The full variable domain, completed using reference TRBV2 and TRBJ2-5, is EPEVTQTPSHQVTQMGQEVILRCVPISNHLYFYWYRQILGQKVEFLVSFYNNEISEKSEIFDDQFSVERPDGSNFTLKIRSTKLEDSAMYFCASWLFQETQYFGPGTRLLVL.